These T cell receptor beta chains were read from a single sample in a study of Ad26.COV2.S vaccination and SARS-CoV-2 variants. Clones were read by immunoSEQ multiplex PCR, and TCRdb kept only the in-frame ones, dropping some. The table records about 480,000 clones, 87% of them present only once. The sample in question was peripheral blood, obtained in a trial of Ad26.COV2.S vaccine versus placebo. The receptors here all came from a person between 18 and 59 years old who received the Ad26.COV2.S COVID-19 vaccine or a placebo. CDR3s include the opening cysteine and the closing phenylalanine or tryptophan. A D gene is named only where the DNA matches it firmly. Not all rows give a size; the values are once, few, many and, for expanded clones, a class.

v_gene	d_gene	abundance	j_gene	CDR3nt	CDR3aa
TRBV30	TRBD2	.	TRBJ2-1	TGTGCCTGGGGGATAGCGGGAGTTTCGAATGAGCAGTTCTTC	CAWGIAGVSNEQFF
TRBV5-1	.	.	TRBJ1-1	TGCGCCAGCAGCTCCGGGACCCTAGTGGACACTGAAGCTTTCTTT	CASSSGTLVDTEAFF
TRBV9	.	.	TRBJ2-7	TGTGCCAGCAGCCCCTCGGGCAGGGTCATTGACGAGCAGTACTTC	CASSPSGRVIDEQYF
TRBV6-5	.	.	TRBJ1-4	TGTGCCAGCAGCCTGGGGAACATTGAAAAACTGTTTTTT	CASSLGNIEKLFF
TRBV7-2	.	few	TRBJ2-3	TGTGCCAGCGGCGTGAGCCGTATAGATACGCAGTATTTT	CASGVSRIDTQYF
TRBV14	.	.	TRBJ2-1	TGTGCCAGCAGCCACGGACAGCCGAGGAATGAGCAGTTCTTC	CASSHGQPRNEQFF
TRBV30	TRBD1	.	TRBJ2-3	TGTGCCTGGAGTACGGGGACAGTGGCAGATACGCAGTATTTT	CAWSTGTVADTQYF
TRBV6-1	.	.	TRBJ1-6	TGTGCCAGCAGTGAAGTCGGGAGTGGAGGGTTAGGCTCCTATAATTCACCCCTCCACTTT	CASSEVGSGGLGSYNSPLHF
TRBV7-9	.	.	TRBJ2-6	TGTGCCAGCAGCCCCACAGGTCTTGGTGGGGCCAACGTCCTGACTTTC	CASSPTGLGGANVLTF
TRBV19	.	.	TRBJ1-5	TGTGCCAGTAAAAGGAGGGTCGGGCAGCCCCAGCATTTT	CASKRRVGQPQHF
TRBV12-3/TRBV12-4	TRBD2	.	TRBJ2-1	TGTGCCAGCAGTTTAAGCGGGAACAATGAGCAGTTCTTC	CASSLSGNNEQFF
TRBV5-1	TRBD2	.	TRBJ2-1	TGCGCCAGCAGCATACTAGCGGGAGGGCCAAATGAGCAGTTCTTC	CASSILAGGPNEQFF
TRBV9	.	.	TRBJ1-1	TGTGCCAGCAGCGTAGGGGTGACGGTTGGCACTGAAGCTTTCTTT	CASSVGVTVGTEAFF
TRBV7-9	.	once	TRBJ2-7	TGTGCCAGCAGCTTAGGGGCCGGGATCGTTGGAGAGCAGTACTTC	CASSLGAGIVGEQYF
TRBV2	.	.	TRBJ1-5	TGTGCCAGCAGTGGGGAGAGCAATCAGCCCCAGCATTTT	CASSGESNQPQHF
TRBV5-5	.	few	TRBJ2-1	TGTGCCAGCAGCATGAATTCCGCAGGGGGGCGCAATGAGCAGTTCTTC	CASSMNSAGGRNEQFF
TRBV6-2/TRBV6-3	TRBD1	.	TRBJ1-2	TGTGCCAGCAGTACCCCGGGACAGGCCCATGGCTACACCTTC	CASSTPGQAHGYTF
TRBV6-2/TRBV6-3	TRBD1	.	TRBJ1-5	TGTGCCAGCAGTTACTCGCGTCCAGACAGGGGATATAGCAATCAGCCCCAGCATTTT	CASSYSRPDRGYSNQPQHF
TRBV24-1	.	.	TRBJ2-1	TGTGCCACCAGTGACGCCGGGACCGGAGTTAACAATGAGCAGTTCTTC	CATSDAGTGVNNEQFF
TRBV2	.	.	TRBJ1-1	TGTGCCAGCAGTTTTTCGACAGGCACTGAAGCTTTCTTT	CASSFSTGTEAFF
TRBV30	TRBD1	.	TRBJ1-1	TGTGCCTGGCGGGGGGACAGTAAACTAGAAGCTTTCTTT	CAWRGDSKLEAFF
TRBV27	TRBD1	.	TRBJ2-7	TGTGCCAGCAGCGGCCGGGACAGGGGATACGAGCAGTACTTC	CASSGRDRGYEQYF
TRBV6-2/TRBV6-3	.	.	TRBJ1-5	TGTGCCAGCAGTTACGGGCGGGCCCATAATAGCAATCAGCCCCAGCATTTT	CASSYGRAHNSNQPQHF
TRBV25-1	TRBD2	few	TRBJ2-1	TGTGCCAGCAGTGATCCGGGAGGGAATTCCTACAATGAGCAGTTCTTC	CASSDPGGNSYNEQFF
TRBV7-8	TRBD1	once	TRBJ1-2	TGTGCCAGCAGCTTCGACGACAGGGCCTATGGCTACACCTTC	CASSFDDRAYGYTF
TRBV7-3	.	.	TRBJ2-1	TGTGCCAGCAGCTTCGTGGGTGGTGAGCAGTTCTTC	CASSFVGGEQFF
TRBV27	.	.	TRBJ1-1	TGTGCCAGCAGTAAACTAGGACCCCGGGAGGGTGAAGCTTTCTTT	CASSKLGPREGEAFF